The T cell receptor beta chain under discussion was sequenced for a study of T-cell memory formation after mild COVID-19. Notes on the study in general: In second-wave clones peaking day 37, SARS-CoV-2 specificity remained unconfirmed. Day 15 to 85 contracting clones showed balanced CD4/CD8; day 15 to 37 expanders favored CD4+.

TCRdb itself ran the 5' RACE reads through MiXCR, one entry per CDR3 protein. The sample contains roughly 600,000 distinct CDR3 sequences, roughly 18% of which appear only once. This clonotype was counted only a few times. Antigen specificity is unknown. The CDR3 covers 12 residues. Deletions cut 6 bases from V and 5 bases from J, with 8 bases between. Germline V lookup: CDR1 SEHNR, CDR2 FQNEAQ (reference sequence). The source of this sequence is an adult woman who had mild COVID-19 (a few samples of this study predate the infection). Cell type and time point are not known. The chain has TRBV7-9 and TRBJ1-5; unclear D gene. The sequencing input was PBMCs or a T cell subset sorted from them (not recorded which). CDR3 sequence reads: CASSRQDQPQHF. The CDR3 DNA reads TGTGCCAGCAGTCGTCAGGATCAGCCCCAGCATTTT.